Listed below are T cell receptor beta chains from one sample, sequenced in a study of cytomegalovirus exposure and HLA in healthy donors. Some clones are missing from TCRdb's copy, which holds only in-frame ones; the method was immunoSEQ multiplex PCR. The sample consists of roughly 110,000 clones, roughly 76% of them appearing once. The sequencing sample was made of PBMCs. Receptors originate from a woman in her 40s in good health and CMV-seropositive. Both conserved end residues are part of each CDR3. The order of the fields is V gene, J gene, D gene, CDR3 protein, CDR3 DNA. The D gene is left open where the match is weak.

v_call: TRBV10-3; j_call: TRBJ2-6; d_call: TRBD1; cdr3_aa: CAISGKGQGVSGANVLTF; cdr3_nt: TGTGCCATCAGTGGGAAGGGACAGGGGGTTTCTGGGGCCAACGTCCTGACTTTC
v_call: TRBV9; j_call: TRBJ2-3; d_call: TRBD2; cdr3_aa: CASSAQGAGFDTQYF; cdr3_nt: TGTGCCAGCAGCGCGCAGGGAGCGGGGTTTGATACGCAGTATTTT
v_call: TRBV5-1; j_call: TRBJ1-1; d_call: .; cdr3_aa: CASSLTGSTEAFF; cdr3_nt: TGCGCCAGCAGCTTGACCGGGAGCACTGAAGCTTTCTTT
v_call: TRBV6-5; j_call: TRBJ2-1; d_call: TRBD2; cdr3_aa: CASSYSGGAREQFF; cdr3_nt: TGTGCCAGCAGTTATAGCGGGGGGGCAAGGGAGCAGTTCTTC
v_call: TRBV29-1; j_call: TRBJ1-2; d_call: TRBD1; cdr3_aa: CSVTGGYGYTF; cdr3_nt: TGCAGCGTTACAGGGGGCTATGGCTACACCTTC
v_call: TRBV30; j_call: TRBJ1-6; d_call: TRBD1; cdr3_aa: CAWSPGTGGSPLHF; cdr3_nt: TGTGCCTGGAGTCCCGGGACAGGGGGATCACCCCTCCACTTT
v_call: TRBV5-1; j_call: TRBJ1-2; d_call: .; cdr3_aa: CASSLDGEIYYGYTF; cdr3_nt: TGCGCCAGCAGCTTGGACGGGGAAATCTACTATGGCTACACCTTC
v_call: TRBV11-2; j_call: TRBJ1-1; d_call: TRBD1; cdr3_aa: CASSPTTGFTEAFF; cdr3_nt: TGTGCCAGCAGCCCGACGACAGGGTTCACTGAAGCTTTCTTT
v_call: TRBV5-1; j_call: TRBJ2-5; d_call: TRBD2; cdr3_aa: CASRPGGPRETQYF; cdr3_nt: TGCGCCAGCCGCCCGGGGGGGCCCCGGGAGACCCAGTACTTC
v_call: TRBV4-2; j_call: TRBJ1-3; d_call: .; cdr3_aa: CASSQGPGATIYF; cdr3_nt: TGTGCCAGCAGCCAGGGACCAGGGGCCACCATATATTTT
v_call: TRBV18; j_call: TRBJ2-5; d_call: .; cdr3_aa: CASSPLPGATQETQYF; cdr3_nt: TGTGCCAGCTCACCACTTCCAGGGGCTACCCAAGAGACCCAGTACTTC
v_call: TRBV5-1; j_call: TRBJ2-5; d_call: TRBD1; cdr3_aa: CASSGTGVGQETQYF; cdr3_nt: TGCGCCAGCAGCGGGACAGGGGTAGGCCAAGAGACCCAGTACTTC
v_call: TRBV2; j_call: TRBJ1-2; d_call: TRBD1; cdr3_aa: CASSEVGTGLEAGYTF; cdr3_nt: TGTGCCAGCAGTGAAGTTGGGACAGGGTTGGAAGCTGGCTACACCTTC